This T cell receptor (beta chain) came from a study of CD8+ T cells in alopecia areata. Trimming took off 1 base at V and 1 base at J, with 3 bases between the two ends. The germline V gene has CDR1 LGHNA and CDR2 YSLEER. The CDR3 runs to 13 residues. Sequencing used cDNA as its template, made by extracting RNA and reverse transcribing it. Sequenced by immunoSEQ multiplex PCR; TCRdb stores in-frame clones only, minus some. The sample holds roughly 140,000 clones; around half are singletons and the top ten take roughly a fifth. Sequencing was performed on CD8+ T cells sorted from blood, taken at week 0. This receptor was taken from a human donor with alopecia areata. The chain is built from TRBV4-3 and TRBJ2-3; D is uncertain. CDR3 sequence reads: CASSQAGTDTQYF. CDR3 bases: TGCGCCAGCAGCCAAGCAGGCACAGATACGCAGTATTTT.